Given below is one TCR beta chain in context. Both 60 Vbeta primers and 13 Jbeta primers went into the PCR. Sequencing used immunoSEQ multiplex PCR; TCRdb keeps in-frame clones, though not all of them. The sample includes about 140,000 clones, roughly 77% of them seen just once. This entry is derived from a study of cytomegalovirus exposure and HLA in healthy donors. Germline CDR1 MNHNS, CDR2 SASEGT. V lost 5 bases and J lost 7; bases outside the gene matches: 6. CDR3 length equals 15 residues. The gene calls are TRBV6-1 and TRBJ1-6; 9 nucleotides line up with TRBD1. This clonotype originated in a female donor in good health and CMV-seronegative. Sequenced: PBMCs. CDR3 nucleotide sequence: TGTGCCAGCAGTTTTCGGACAGGGGTAAATTCACCCCTCCACTTT. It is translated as CASSFRTGVNSPLHF.